The present T cell receptor (beta chain) was sequenced within a study of CD8 T cells in Susac syndrome. Random hexamers served to reverse transcribe roughly 0.45 to 1 ug RNA. TCRdb reprocessed the immunoSEQ multiplex PCR reads with MiXCR, giving one entry per CDR3 protein. The sample yields roughly 100,000 distinct CDR3 sequences, roughly 95% seen once. V was pared by 7 bases and J by 5 bases, with 12 bases of the junction left unmatched. The CDR3 runs to 14 residues. Germline lookup yields CDR1 GTSNPN and CDR2 SVGIG (reference sequence). Sequenced: CD8+ T cells from PBMCs. This clonotype originated in a human donor with Susac syndrome. This sequence joins TRBV30 and TRBJ2-7; 9 nucleotides align to TRBD1. The CDR3 here is CASSSGTGTHEQYF. The CDR3 DNA is TGTGCCTCCTCCTCCGGGACAGGGACCCACGAGCAGTACTTC.